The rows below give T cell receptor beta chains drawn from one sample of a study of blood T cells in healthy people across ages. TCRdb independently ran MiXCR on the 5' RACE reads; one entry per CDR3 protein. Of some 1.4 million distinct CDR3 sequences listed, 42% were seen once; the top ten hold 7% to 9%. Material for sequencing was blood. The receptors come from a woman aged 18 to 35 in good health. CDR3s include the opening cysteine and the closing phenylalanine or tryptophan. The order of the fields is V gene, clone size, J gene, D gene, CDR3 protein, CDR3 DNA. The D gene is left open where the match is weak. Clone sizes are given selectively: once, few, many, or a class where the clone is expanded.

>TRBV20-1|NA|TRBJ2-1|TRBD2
CSASRAGAKLRNEQFF
TGCAGTGCTAGTAGGGCGGGAGCCAAACTTAGGAATGAGCAGTTCTTC
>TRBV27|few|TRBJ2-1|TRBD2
CASSLSGRSHSYNEQFF
TGTGCCAGCAGTTTATCCGGGAGGAGCCACTCCTACAATGAGCAGTTCTTC
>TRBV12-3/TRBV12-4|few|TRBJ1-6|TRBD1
CASGTRDRGAPLHF
TGTGCCAGCGGCACTCGGGACAGGGGGGCACCCCTCCACTTT
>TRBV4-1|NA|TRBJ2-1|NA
CASSQEERTAYNEQFF
TGCGCCAGCAGCCAAGAGGAAAGGACAGCTTACAATGAGCAGTTCTTC
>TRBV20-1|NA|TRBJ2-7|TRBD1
CSARDYSGQGSSYNEQYF
TGCAGTGCTAGAGATTACTCTGGACAGGGGAGCTCCTACAATGAGCAGTACTTC
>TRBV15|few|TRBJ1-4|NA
CATSQEDSSGEKLFF
TGTGCCACCAGCCAAGAGGACAGTTCTGGGGAAAAACTGTTTTTT
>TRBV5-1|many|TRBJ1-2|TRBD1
CASSLATTGTAIYGYTF
TGCGCCAGCAGCTTGGCGACGACCGGGACAGCCATCTATGGCTACACCTTC
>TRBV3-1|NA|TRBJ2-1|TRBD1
CASSFRDRVGEQFF
TGTGCCAGCAGCTTTCGGGACAGGGTAGGTGAGCAGTTCTTC
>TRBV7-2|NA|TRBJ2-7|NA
CASSLGRSGGGDEQYF
TGTGCCAGCAGCTTAGGGAGGTCAGGGGGAGGCGATGAGCAGTACTTC
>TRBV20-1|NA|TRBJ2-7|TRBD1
CSARDIGTGGSYNEQYF
TGCAGTGCTAGAGATATAGGGACAGGGGGCTCCTACAATGAGCAGTACTTC
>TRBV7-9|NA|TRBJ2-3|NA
CASSSSGVDTQYF
TGTGCCAGCAGCTCCTCCGGCGTTGATACGCAGTATTTT
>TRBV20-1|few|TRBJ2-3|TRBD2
CSARGLAPLLSTDTQYF
TGCAGTGCTAGAGGACTAGCGCCTCTTCTTAGCACAGATACGCAGTATTTT
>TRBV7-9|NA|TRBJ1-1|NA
CASNWEAMNTEAFF
TGTGCTTCCAACTGGGAGGCAATGAACACTGAAGCTTTCTTT
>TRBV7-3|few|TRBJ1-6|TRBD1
CASSFSGTDNSPLHF
TGTGCCAGCAGCTTCAGCGGGACAGATAATTCACCCCTCCACTTT
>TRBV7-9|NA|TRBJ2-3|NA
CASHRLETDTQYF
TGTGCCAGCCATCGGCTGGAAACAGATACGCAGTATTTT
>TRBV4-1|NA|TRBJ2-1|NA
CASSQASGLAYNEQFF
TGCGCCAGCAGCCAAGCTTCGGGGCTAGCCTACAATGAGCAGTTCTTC
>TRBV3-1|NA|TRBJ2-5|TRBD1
CASSQQPQGDSGETQYF
TGTGCCAGCAGCCAGCAACCACAGGGGGATAGTGGAGAGACCCAGTACTTC
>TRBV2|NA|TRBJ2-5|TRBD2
CASSEGKARGGWYHQETQYF
TGTGCCAGCAGTGAAGGAAAGGCCCGGGGGGGGTGGTACCACCAAGAGACCCAGTACTTC
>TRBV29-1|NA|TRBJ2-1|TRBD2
CSVEDPSGVNEQFF
TGCAGCGTTGAAGATCCTAGCGGGGTTAATGAGCAGTTCTTC
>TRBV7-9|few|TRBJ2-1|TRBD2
CASSSSAGAKNEQFF
TGTGCCAGCAGCTCCTCAGCGGGGGCCAAAAATGAGCAGTTCTTC
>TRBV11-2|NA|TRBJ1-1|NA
CASSTAMGARYTEAFF
TGTGCCAGCAGTACCGCGATGGGGGCGCGTTACACTGAAGCTTTCTTT
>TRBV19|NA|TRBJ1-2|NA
CASRIRSRGDGYTF
TGTGCCAGTAGGATACGGAGCCGGGGGGATGGCTACACCTTC
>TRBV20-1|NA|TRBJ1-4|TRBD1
CSANAGQGGEKLFF
TGCAGTGCCAACGCCGGACAGGGTGGAGAAAAACTGTTTTTT
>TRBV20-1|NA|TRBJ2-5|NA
CSARDYLRADEQYF
TGCAGTGCTAGAGATTATCTCCGAGCGGATGAGCAGTACTTC
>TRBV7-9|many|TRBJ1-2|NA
CASSLGPDHNGYTF
TGTGCCAGCAGCTTAGGTCCAGATCATAATGGCTACACCTTC
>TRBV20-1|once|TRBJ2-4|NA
CSAPTDIAKNIQYF
TGCAGTGCTCCGACCGATATAGCCAAAAACATTCAGTACTTC
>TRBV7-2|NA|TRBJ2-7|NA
CASSLARVVEQYF
TGTGCCAGCAGTTTGGCCCGGGTTGTGGAGCAGTACTTC
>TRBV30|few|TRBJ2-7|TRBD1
CAWSVGTGNSYEQYF
TGTGCCTGGAGTGTAGGGACAGGGAATTCCTACGAGCAGTACTTC
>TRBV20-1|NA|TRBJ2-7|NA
CSAAGHEQYF
TGCAGTGCTGCCGGGCACGAGCAGTACTTC
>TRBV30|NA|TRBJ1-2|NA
CAWSAGGGYTF
TGTGCCTGGAGTGCTGGTGGGGGCTACACCTTC
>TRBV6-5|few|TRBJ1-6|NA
CASSYFGTRGNSPLHF
TGTGCCAGCAGCTACTTTGGGACCCGGGGTAATTCACCCCTCCACTTT
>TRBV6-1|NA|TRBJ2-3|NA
CASSNRDSDTQYF
TGTGCCAGCAGTAACCGGGACTCAGATACGCAGTATTTT
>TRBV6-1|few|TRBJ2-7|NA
CASSEARLTIYEQYF
TGTGCCAGCAGTGAAGCCAGACTCACTATCTACGAGCAGTACTTC
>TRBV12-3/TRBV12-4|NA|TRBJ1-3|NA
CASSPRDWASGNTIYF
TGTGCCAGCAGTCCACGGGACTGGGCCTCTGGAAACACCATATATTTT
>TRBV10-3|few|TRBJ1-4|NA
CAISERATNEKLFF
TGTGCCATCAGTGAAAGAGCAACTAATGAAAAACTGTTTTTT
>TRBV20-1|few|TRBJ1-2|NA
CSARPQDPGVNYGYTF
TGCAGTGCTAGGCCCCAGGACCCGGGGGTCAACTATGGCTACACCTTC
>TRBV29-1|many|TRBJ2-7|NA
CSVIRDSHYEQYF
TGCAGCGTTATCCGCGACTCCCACTACGAGCAGTACTTC
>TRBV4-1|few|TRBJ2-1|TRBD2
CASSQGTSVHEQFF
TGCGCCAGCAGCCAAGGGACTAGCGTCCATGAGCAGTTCTTC
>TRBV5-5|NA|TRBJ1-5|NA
CASSLTSRERVNQPQHF
TGTGCCAGCAGCCTTACTTCCAGGGAAAGGGTCAATCAGCCCCAGCATTTT
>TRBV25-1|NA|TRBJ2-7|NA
CASSGLAVTYEQYF
TGTGCCAGCAGTGGCCTCGCCGTCACCTACGAGCAGTACTTC
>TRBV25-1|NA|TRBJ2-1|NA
CASTRGDMSSEQFF
TGTGCCAGCACCAGGGGGGACATGTCCAGTGAGCAGTTCTTC
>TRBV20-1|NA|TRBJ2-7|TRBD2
CSAPPRGGPNEQYF
TGCAGTGCTCCCCCCCGGGGGGGCCCCAATGAGCAGTACTTC